The source of this T cell receptor beta chain is a study of blood T cell repertoires in COVID-19. Study-wide background: Spain, Italy and the United States supplied samples that represented acute and convalescent COVID-19. The analysed material was cDNA or gDNA that came from T cells, B-cell-depleted T cells, or PBMCs.

V shed 4 bases, J shed 4 bases, and the junction held 8 bases outside the gene matches. CDR3 length: 15 amino acids. CDR1 is SGHRS, CDR2 YFSETQ, per germline. As handled by the study authors: Estimation of nucleated cell counts was performed using reference gene primer amplification. Here immunoSEQ multiplex PCR was the method, and the copy in TCRdb shows in-frame clones only, minus some. The DNA gave D and trimming, while V, J and clone size come from that table. Among 85,000 to 100,000 clones, 86% were seen once, and the ten largest hold 10% to 15%. The clonotype comes from a woman aged 55 to 70 in a cohort sampled during active or convalescent COVID-19. The chain links TRBV5-1 to TRBJ1-2, with TRBD1 identical over 9 bases. The source material was peripheral blood. Here the CDR3 DNA reads TGCGCCAGCAGCCCAGGGACAGGGCCATTCTATGGCTACACCTTC. Translation gives CASSPGTGPFYGYTF.